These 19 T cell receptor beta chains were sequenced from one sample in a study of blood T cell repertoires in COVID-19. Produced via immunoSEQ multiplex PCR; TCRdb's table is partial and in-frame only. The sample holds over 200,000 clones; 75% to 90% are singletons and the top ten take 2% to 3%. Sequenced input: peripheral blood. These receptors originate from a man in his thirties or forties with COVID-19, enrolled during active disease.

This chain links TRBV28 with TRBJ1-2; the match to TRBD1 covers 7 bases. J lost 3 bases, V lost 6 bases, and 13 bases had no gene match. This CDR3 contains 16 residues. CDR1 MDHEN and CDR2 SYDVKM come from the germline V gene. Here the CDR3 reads CASRDPTGWYDYGYTF. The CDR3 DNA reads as TGTGCCAGCAGGGACCCGACAGGGTGGTACGACTATGGCTACACCTTC.

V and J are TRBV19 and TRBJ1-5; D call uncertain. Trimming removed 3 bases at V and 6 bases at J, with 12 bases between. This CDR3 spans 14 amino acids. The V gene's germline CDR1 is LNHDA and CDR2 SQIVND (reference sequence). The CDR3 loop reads CASSIPQAGQPQHF. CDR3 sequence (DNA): TGTGCCAGTAGTATTCCGCAGGCGGGTCAGCCCCAGCATTTT.

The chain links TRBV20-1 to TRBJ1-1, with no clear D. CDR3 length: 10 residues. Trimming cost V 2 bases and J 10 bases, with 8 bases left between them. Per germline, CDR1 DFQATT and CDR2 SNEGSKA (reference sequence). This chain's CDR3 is CSARQVRAFF. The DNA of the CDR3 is TGCAGTGCTAGACAGGTTAGAGCTTTCTTT.

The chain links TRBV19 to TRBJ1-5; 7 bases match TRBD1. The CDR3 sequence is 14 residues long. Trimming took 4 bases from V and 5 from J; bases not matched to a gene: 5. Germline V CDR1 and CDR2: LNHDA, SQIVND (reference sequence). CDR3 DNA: TGTGCCAGTAGTACCCGACAGGGCTATCAGCCCCAGCATTTT. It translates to CASSTRQGYQPQHF.

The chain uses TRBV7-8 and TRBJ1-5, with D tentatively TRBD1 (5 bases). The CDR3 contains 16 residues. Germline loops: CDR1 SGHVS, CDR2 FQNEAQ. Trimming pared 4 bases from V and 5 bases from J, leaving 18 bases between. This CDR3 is CASSSGAGWGDQPQHF. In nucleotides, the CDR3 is TGTGCCAGCAGCTCAGGAGCCGGATGGGGGGATCAGCCCCAGCATTTT.

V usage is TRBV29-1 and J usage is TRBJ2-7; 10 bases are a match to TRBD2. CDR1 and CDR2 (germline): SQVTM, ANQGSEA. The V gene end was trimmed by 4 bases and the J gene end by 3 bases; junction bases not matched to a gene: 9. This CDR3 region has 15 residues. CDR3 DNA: TGCAGCGTTGGCGAGGGGCTAGCGGGAGACTACGAGCAGTACTTC. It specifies CSVGEGLAGDYEQYF.

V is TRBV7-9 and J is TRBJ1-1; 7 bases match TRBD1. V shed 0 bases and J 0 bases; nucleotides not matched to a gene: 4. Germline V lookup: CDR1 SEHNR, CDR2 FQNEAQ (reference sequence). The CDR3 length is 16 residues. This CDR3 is CASSLAGQTMNTEAFF. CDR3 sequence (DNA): TGTGCCAGCAGCTTAGCGGGACAGACTATGAACACTGAAGCTTTCTTT.

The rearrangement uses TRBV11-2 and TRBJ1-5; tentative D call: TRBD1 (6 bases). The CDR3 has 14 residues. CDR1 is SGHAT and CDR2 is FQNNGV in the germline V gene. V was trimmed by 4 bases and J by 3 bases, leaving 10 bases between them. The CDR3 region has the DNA TGTGCCAGCAGCTCCGACAGGAACAATCAGCCCCAGCATTTT. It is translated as CASSSDRNNQPQHF.

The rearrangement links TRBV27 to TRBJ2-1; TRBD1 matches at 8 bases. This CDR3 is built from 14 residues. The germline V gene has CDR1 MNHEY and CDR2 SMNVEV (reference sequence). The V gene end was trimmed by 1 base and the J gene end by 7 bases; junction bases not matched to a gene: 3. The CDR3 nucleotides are TGTGCCAGCAGTTTATGGACAGGGCGGAATGAGCAGTTCTTC. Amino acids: CASSLWTGRNEQFF.

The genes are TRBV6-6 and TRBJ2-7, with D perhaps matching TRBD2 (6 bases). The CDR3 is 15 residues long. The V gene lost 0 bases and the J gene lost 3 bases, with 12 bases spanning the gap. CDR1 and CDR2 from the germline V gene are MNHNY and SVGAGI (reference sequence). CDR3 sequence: CASSYSTLGGYEQYF. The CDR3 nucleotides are TGTGCCAGCAGTTACTCGACGTTGGGGGGCTACGAGCAGTACTTC.

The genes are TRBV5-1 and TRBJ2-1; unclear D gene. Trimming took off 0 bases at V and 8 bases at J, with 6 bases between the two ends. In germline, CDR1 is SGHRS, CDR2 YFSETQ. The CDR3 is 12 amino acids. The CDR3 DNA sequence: TGCGCCAGCAGCTTGGGTATCTATGAGCAGTTCTTC. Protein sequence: CASSLGIYEQFF.

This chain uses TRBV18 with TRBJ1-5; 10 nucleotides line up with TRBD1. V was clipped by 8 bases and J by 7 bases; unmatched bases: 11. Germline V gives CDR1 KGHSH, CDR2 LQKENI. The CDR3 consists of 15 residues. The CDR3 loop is CASRTGGQGNQPQHF. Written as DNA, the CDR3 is TGTGCCAGCCGAACAGGGGGACAGGGGAACCAGCCCCAGCATTTT.

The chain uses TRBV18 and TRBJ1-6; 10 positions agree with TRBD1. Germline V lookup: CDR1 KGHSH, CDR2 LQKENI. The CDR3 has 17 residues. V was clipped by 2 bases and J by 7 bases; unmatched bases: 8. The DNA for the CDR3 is TGTGCCAGCTCACCAAGCCGACAGGGGGCTGGGAATTCACCCCTCCACTTT. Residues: CASSPSRQGAGNSPLHF.

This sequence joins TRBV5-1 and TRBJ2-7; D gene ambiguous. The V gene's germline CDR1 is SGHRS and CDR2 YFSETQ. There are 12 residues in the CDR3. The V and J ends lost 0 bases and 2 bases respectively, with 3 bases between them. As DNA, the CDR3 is TGCGCCAGCAGCTTGGGTACCTACGAGCAGTACTTC. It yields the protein CASSLGTYEQYF.

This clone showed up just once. The CDR3 bases are TGTGCCAGCAGGGCCGGGACTAGCAGAGCTAGCACAGATACGCAGTATTTT. It yields the protein CASRAGTSRASTDTQYF. The chain carries TRBV5-4 and TRBJ2-3; 9 bases match TRBD2. The CDR3 spans 17 residues. Germline-derived CDR1 and CDR2 are SGHNT and YYREEE (reference sequence). With 5 bases clipped from V and 0 bases from J, the junction kept 10 bases outside the gene matches.

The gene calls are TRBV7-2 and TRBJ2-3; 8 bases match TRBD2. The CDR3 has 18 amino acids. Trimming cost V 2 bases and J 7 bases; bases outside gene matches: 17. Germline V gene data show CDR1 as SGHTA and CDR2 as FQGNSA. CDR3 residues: CASSLKYPNGRDGNTQYF. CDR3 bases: TGTGCCAGCAGCTTAAAATACCCGAACGGGAGGGACGGTAATACGCAGTATTTT.

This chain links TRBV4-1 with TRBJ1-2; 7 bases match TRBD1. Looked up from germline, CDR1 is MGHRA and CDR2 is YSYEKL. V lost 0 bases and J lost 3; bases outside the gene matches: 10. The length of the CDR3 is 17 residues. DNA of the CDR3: TGCGCCAGCAGCCAAGACCGGTCCCGGGACAGTTACTATGGCTACACCTTC. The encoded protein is CASSQDRSRDSYYGYTF.

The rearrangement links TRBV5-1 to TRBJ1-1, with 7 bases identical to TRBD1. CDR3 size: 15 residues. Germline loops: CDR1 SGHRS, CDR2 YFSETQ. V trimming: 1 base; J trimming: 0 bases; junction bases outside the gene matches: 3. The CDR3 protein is CASSLLGTVNTEAFF. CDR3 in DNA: TGCGCCAGCAGCTTGCTCGGGACAGTGAACACTGAAGCTTTCTTT.

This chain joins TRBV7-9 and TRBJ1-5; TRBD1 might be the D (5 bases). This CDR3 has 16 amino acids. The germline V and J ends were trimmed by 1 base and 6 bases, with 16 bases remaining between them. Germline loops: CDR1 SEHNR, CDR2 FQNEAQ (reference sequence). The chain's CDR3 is CASSLGTPQGGQPQHF. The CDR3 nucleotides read TGTGCCAGCAGCTTAGGTACGCCTCAGGGAGGTCAGCCCCAGCATTTT.